This T cell receptor (beta chain) was sequenced in a study of shared clonotypes between healthy human individuals (dated by TCRdb to the early 2020s). Concerning the study at large: The cohort comprised a couple of women and a few men aged 18 to 49 years. To estimate repertoire size and how much clonotypes are shared between individuals, the study performed deep sequencing of blood TCR repertoires from roughly five healthy adults. Leukapheresis yielded between about 0.94 and 8.9 billion PBMCs per donor. To increase sequencing depth and limit assay-specific biases, TCR repertoire library preparation and sequencing were carried out by different laboratories using diverse techniques. For each donor, CD4 naive and CD4 memory were each given three plates, CD8 naive was given two plates, and CD8 memory was given one plate. Overall study outcomes, separate from this receptor: Rarefaction of sorted-subset datasets indicated incomplete sequencing despite the large sequencing depth. Sampling was restricted to blood, and TCR repertoires in tissue are likely to differ from TCR repertoires in blood. Clonotypes shared by all four sorted-subset donors showed higher generation probabilities than non-shared clonotypes. Across a handful of donors, approximately 5% of naive CD4, approximately 4% of naive CD8, under 2.5% of memory CD4, and 0.4% of memory CD8 clonotypes were shared. The small number of donors limited the genetic and exposure-history diversity represented. Naive subsets generally had larger estimated clonotype richness than memory subsets did. Pairwise subsampling indicated that sequencing depth was expected to affect the degree of clonotype sharing among donors.

CD8 naive samples were CD45RO-negative cells positively selected for CCR7, giving a CD45RA+CCR7+ population that excluded TemRA cells. Donors were healthy HIV-negative adults with no recently reported acute infections or vaccinations. Only Caucasian adults living in Nashville, Tennessee, USA were represented among the donors. After blood collection by leukapheresis, PBMCs were isolated using Ficoll-Histopaque density gradient centrifugation and then cryopreserved in the vapor phase of liquid nitrogen. Analytical flow cytometry was used to check the purity and quantity of every magnetically sorted T cell population. Genomic DNA was isolated from each sorted fraction and quantified by UV absorbance on a Nanodrop 2000c. The germline V gene yields MNHEY for CDR1 and SVGAGI for CDR2. V sheds 0 bases and J sheds 7 bases, leaving 16 bases between their ends. From its cysteine to its phenylalanine, the CDR3 spans 15 amino acids. Left in the record is the CDR3 DNA by itself, 45 bases read in frame from the first base.

TCR CDR3 regions were amplified from genomic DNA by multiplex PCR using the deep immunoSEQ assay. Extracted genomic DNA from each cell subset was spread evenly across all wells of several immunoSEQ 96-well plates, with each plate serving as a replicate. For sorted subsets, around 200 ng genomic DNA, equal to some 28,000 T cell genomes, was loaded into each replicate PCR. Purified libraries were quantified with a Qubit 3.0 fluorometer, sized on a Bioanalyzer 2100, and re-quantified with the KAPA Library Quantification kit. Each immunoSEQ 96-well plate was sequenced on its own single-read 150-cycle Illumina NextSeq 550 flow cell. On the authors' methods: Because only junctional sequences without quality scores were contained in the immunoSEQ output, filtering matching that applied to full-length reads could not be performed. To assign V/J genes and CDR3, sequences were annotated using PyIR, a Python wrapper for IgBLAST v1.9, with IMGT germline references. Reads were removed for weak V/J assignments (E-value above 1e-6), missing CDR3, stop codons, out-of-frame junctions, or ambiguous translated residues. V3J clonotypes were defined by identical inferred V gene, J gene, and CDR3 amino acid sequence. To compute the percentage overlap between repertoires, the number of shared unique clonotypes was divided by the size of the smaller repertoire. Richness of each repertoire was evaluated using RTK rarefaction, the Chao1 estimator, and Recon v2.1 estimates of unobserved clonotypes. Generation probabilities were computed with OLGA for all TCRbeta clonotypes obtained by the gDNA method from several donors. TCRdb carries this immuneACCESS record with in-frame sequences only. Its versions omit some clonotypes, under half of them owing to an unresolved V gene in the studies checked, with the rest unexplained. D and trimming were read from the DNA, whereas the V and J calls and clone size are those reported in that table. This sample is represented by roughly 2,000,000 clones; about 95% of them were singletons. The ten biggest clones cover roughly 1.2% of the sample.

Of note for this clone: This receptor's antigen is unknown. Base qualities are not provided; no much larger clone lies one nucleotide away.

The chain is assembled from TRBV6-5 and TRBJ2-7, and TRBD2 may be the D gene, going by 5 matching bases. The source of this sequence is a man aged 18 to 30 in good health. Specimen: naive CD8+ T cells sorted from blood. The cell subset or site label on this specimen signifies: CD45RA+CCR7+. The sequenced DNA: TGTGCCAGCAGTTACTCGAGGGTCAAAACCGAGGAGCAGTACTTC. It translates to CASSYSRVKTEEQYF.